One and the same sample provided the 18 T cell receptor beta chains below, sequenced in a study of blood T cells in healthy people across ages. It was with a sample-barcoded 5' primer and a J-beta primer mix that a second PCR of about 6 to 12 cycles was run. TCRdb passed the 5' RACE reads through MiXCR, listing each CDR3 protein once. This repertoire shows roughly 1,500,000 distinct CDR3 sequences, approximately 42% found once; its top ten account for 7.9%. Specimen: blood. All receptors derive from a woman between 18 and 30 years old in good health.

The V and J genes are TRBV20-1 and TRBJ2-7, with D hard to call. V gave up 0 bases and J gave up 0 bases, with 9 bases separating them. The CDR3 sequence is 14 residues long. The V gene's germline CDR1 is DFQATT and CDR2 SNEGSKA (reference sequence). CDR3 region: CSARDTRNSYEQYF. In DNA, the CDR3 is TGCAGTGCTAGAGACACCAGGAACTCCTACGAGCAGTACTTC.

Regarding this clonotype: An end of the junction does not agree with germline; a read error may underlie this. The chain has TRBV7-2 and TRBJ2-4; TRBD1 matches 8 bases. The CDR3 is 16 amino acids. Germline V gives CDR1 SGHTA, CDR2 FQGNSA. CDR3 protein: CACSLGQGILGNIQYF. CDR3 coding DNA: TGTGCCTGCAGCTTAGGACAGGGCATTTTAGGGAACATTCAGTACTTC.

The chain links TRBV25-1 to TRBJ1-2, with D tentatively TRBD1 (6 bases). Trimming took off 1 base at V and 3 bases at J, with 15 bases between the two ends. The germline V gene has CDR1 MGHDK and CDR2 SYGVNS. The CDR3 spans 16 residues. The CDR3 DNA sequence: TGTGCCAGCAGTGAATGGGGGGGGCGGAGGGACTATGGCTACACCTTC. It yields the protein CASSEWGGRRDYGYTF.

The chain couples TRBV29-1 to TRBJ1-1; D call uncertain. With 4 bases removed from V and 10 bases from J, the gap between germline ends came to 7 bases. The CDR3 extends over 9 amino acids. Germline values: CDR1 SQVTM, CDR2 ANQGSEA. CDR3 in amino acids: CSVGTGAFF. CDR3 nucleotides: TGCAGCGTTGGTACGGGAGCTTTCTTT.

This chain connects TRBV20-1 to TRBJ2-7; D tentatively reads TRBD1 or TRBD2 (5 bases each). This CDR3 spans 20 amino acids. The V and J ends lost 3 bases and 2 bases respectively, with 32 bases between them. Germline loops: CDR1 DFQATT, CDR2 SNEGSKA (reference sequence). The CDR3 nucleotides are TGCAGTGCTAGTAGCCATTCCGCGGTCGGAAGCAGGGTCGGGGCCTACGAGCAGTACTTC. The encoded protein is CSASSHSAVGSRVGAYEQYF.

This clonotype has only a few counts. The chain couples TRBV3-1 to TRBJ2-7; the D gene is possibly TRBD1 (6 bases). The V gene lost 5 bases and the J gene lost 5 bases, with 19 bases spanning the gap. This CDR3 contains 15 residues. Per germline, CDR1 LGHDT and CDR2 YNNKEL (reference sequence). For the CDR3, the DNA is TGTGCCAGCAGCTCACTTGGGACAACAAGGAACGAGCAGTACTTC. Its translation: CASSSLGTTRNEQYF.

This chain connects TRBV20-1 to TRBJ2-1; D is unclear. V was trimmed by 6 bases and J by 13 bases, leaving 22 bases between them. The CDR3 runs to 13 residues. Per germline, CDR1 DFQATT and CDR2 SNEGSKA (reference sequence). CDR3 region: CSANGGFQETQFF. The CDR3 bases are TGCAGTGCCAACGGCGGCTTCCAAGAGACCCAGTTCTTC.

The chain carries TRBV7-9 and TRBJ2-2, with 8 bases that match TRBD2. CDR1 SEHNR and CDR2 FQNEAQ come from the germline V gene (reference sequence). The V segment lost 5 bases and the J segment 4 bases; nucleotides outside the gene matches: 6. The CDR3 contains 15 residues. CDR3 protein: CASSPGTRLTGELFF. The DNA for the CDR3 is TGTGCCAGCAGCCCCGGGACTAGACTCACCGGGGAGCTGTTTTTT.

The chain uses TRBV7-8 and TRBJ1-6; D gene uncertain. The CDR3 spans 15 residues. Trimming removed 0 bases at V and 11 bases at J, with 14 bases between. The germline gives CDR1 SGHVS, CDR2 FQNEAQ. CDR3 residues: CASSLAENSLAPLHF. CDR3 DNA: TGTGCCAGCAGCTTAGCCGAGAATAGTTTAGCACCCCTCCACTTT.

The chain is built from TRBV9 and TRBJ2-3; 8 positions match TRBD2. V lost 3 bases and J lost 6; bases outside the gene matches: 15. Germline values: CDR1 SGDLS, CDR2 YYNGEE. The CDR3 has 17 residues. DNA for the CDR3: TGTGCCAGCAGCGCCTCGCCGGGCGGGGGGAGGGGTGATACGCAGTATTTT. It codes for CASSASPGGGRGDTQYF.

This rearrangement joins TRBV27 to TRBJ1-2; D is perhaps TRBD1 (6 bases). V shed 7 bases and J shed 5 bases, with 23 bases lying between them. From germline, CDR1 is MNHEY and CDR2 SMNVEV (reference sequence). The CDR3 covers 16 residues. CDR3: CASKVDGTRPRYGYTF. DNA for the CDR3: TGTGCCAGCAAAGTGGACGGGACAAGACCGCGATATGGCTACACCTTC.

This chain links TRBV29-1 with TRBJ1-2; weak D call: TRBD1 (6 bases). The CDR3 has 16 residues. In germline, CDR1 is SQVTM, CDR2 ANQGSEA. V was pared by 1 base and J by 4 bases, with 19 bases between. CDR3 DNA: TGCAGCGTTGAAGGGGGTGAGGCAGGGGTTTTCTATGGCTACACCTTC. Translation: CSVEGGEAGVFYGYTF.

CDR3 residues: CASSYRGKRNYEQYF. CDR3 nucleotide sequence: TGTGCCAGCAGTTATCGGGGGAAACGAAACTACGAGCAGTACTTC. The chain links TRBV6-5 to TRBJ2-7; D might be TRBD2 (6 bases). Per germline, CDR1 MNHEY and CDR2 SVGAGI. This CDR3 region has 15 residues. The ends were cut back, 3 bases at V and 3 bases at J, with 15 bases in the middle.

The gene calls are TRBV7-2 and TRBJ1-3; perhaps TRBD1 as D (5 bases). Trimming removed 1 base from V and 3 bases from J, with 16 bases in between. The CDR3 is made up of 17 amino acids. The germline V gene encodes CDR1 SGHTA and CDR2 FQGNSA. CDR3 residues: CASSLVGGDRGGNTIYF. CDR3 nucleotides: TGTGCCAGCAGCTTAGTGGGCGGCGATAGGGGTGGAAACACCATATATTTT.

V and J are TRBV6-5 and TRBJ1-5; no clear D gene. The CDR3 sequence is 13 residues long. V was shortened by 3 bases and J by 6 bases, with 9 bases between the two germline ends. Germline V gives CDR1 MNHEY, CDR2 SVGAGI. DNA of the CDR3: TGTGCCAGCAGTTATGGACTTGCTCAGCCCCAGCATTTT. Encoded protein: CASSYGLAQPQHF.

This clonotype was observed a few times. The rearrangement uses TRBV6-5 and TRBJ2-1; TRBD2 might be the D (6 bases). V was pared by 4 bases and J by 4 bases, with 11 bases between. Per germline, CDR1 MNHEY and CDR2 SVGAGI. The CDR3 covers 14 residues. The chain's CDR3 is CASSSGSLYNEQFF. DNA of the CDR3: TGTGCCAGCAGTTCCGGGAGTTTGTACAATGAGCAGTTCTTC.

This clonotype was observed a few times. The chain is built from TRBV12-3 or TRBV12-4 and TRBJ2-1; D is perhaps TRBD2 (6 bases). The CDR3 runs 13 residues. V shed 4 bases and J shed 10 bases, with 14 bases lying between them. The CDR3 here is CASSSADYPEQFF. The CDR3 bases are TGTGCCAGCAGTTCTGCGGACTACCCCGAGCAGTTCTTC.

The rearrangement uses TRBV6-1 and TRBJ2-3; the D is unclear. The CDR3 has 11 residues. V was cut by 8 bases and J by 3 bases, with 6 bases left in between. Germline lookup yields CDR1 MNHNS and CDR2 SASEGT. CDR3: CASGKTDTQYF. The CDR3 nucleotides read TGTGCCAGCGGTAAAACAGATACGCAGTATTTT.